The following is a T cell receptor beta chain sequence with its context. Its antigen remains unidentified. The data derive from a study of T cells expressing NK-cell markers. Study-wide context: TCR beta repertoires came from sorted CD3+CD56+NKG2C+, CD3+CD56+NKG2C- and CD3+CD56-NKG2C+ T cells. Study conclusions and caveats: NKG2C+ dominant clonotypes from 6 or 7 donors made up about 1.0-7.5% of CD8+ T cells.

The CDR3 totals 18 residues. The V gene's germline CDR1 is SGHRS and CDR2 YFSETQ. cDNA encoding TCR beta was synthesized via 5'RACE template switching incorporating UMIs. TCRdb reprocessed the 5' RACE reads and stores each CDR3 protein as one record, lacking DNA. Its listing shows 160,000 or so distinct CDR3 sequences. Material: blood T cells: a sorted CD56 or NKG2C T cell subset, CD4+ or CD8+ T cells, or bulk PBMC T cells (not recorded which). V gene TRBV5-1 combines with J gene TRBJ2-2; the D call of TRBD1 rests on TCRdb alone, since no DNA is present to check it. This TCR came from a woman aged 18-69 years in good health. The CDR3 spells CASSFKIGTGDNTGELFF.